Below, 18 T cell receptor beta chains from the same sample are listed, as sequenced in a study of regulatory T cells in long-lasting Graves disease (dated by TCRdb to the early 2020s). Preparation of the library involved multiplex PCR. Data came from an Illumina HiSeq 4000. iRepertoire HTBI primers and Arm-PCR amplification of CDR3 regions were used to construct TCR beta libraries. The public reads were run again by TCRdb, first through fastp at Q25 and then through MiXCR, and only productive beta chains were kept. Each CDR3 protein appears once, grouped with its most common genes and DNA. For this sample the table gives 400,000 to 500,000 distinct CDR3 sequences, of which approximately 15% were detected only once. Approximately 17% of the sample is taken by the ten largest. Explained via the paper, the time point label denotes: newly diagnosed GD, antithyroid drugs for less than 3 months. For both TCR sequencing and RNA sequencing, RNA was extracted from PBMCs in TRIzol.

The sample was also reused in another study, on T cells in Graves' hyperthyroidism and ophthalmopathy.

The specimen comprised peripheral blood mononuclear cells (PBMCs), sampled at new diagnosis, from a patient treated with antithyroid drugs. The receptors were sampled from a woman in her forties or fifties with Graves disease. Donor details come from another sample of the same person, matched by shared clones.

This chain joins TRBV4-1 and TRBJ1-1; 10 nucleotides line up with TRBD1. The CDR3 extends over 16 amino acids. Trimming removed 0 bases from V and 8 bases from J; junction bases left unmatched: 9. Germline loops: CDR1 MGHRA, CDR2 YSYEKL. The CDR3 DNA reads TGCGCCAGCAGCCAAGATCCCGGGACAGGGGCATTGGAAGCTTTCTTT. Translated, it gives CASSQDPGTGALEAFF.

This clonotype was recorded many times. The chain joins TRBV4-1 to TRBJ2-3; D unclear. CDR1 and CDR2 (germline): MGHRA, YSYEKL. There are 17 residues in the CDR3. Trimming pared 1 base from V and 0 bases from J, leaving 14 bases between. CDR3 DNA sequence: TGCGCCAGCAGCCAAGGGCAGTACCCCGCTAGCACAGATACGCAGTATTTT. It specifies CASSQGQYPASTDTQYF.

This clonotype was counted a few times. The rearrangement uses TRBV7-7 and TRBJ2-7, with 9 bases matching TRBD2. The CDR3 is 15 amino acids. After removal of 0 bases from V and 0 bases from J, the junction contained 0 bases not matched to a gene. Germline-derived CDR1 and CDR2 are SSHAT and FNYEAQ (reference sequence). The CDR3 DNA is TGTGCCAGCAGCTTAGCTAGCGGGAGCTCCTACGAGCAGTACTTC. Protein product: CASSLASGSSYEQYF.

This clonotype was seen many times. CDR3 coding DNA: TGTGCCAGCAGTTTGGCTACCCAGGTCTTCGGGAATGAGCAGTTCTTC. This sequence encodes CASSLATQVFGNEQFF. This chain joins TRBV12-3 or TRBV12-4 and TRBJ2-1; D uncertain. The length of the CDR3 is 16 residues. V was shortened by 3 bases and J by 7 bases, with 19 bases between the two germline ends.

This clonotype has only a few counts. This chain connects TRBV10-3 to TRBJ2-3; D is possibly TRBD2 (5 bases). Germline V lookup: CDR1 ENHRY, CDR2 SYGVKD. Trimming removed 5 bases at V and 1 base at J, with 10 bases between. The CDR3 sequence is 14 residues long. CDR3 coding DNA: TGTGCCATCAGTACTAGTGGGGGCACAGATACGCAGTATTTT. This gives the protein CAISTSGGTDTQYF.

This clonotype showed up just a few times. The V and J genes are TRBV5-1 and TRBJ2-5; 7 nucleotides match TRBD2. Germline values: CDR1 SGHRS, CDR2 YFSETQ. J was trimmed by 4 bases and V by 0 bases; bases with no gene match: 15. The CDR3 is made up of 18 amino acids. CDR3 bases: TGCGCCAGCAGCTTGGGCGCCGACGGGGGGAGCTGGGCAGAGACCCAGTACTTC. Translated, it gives CASSLGADGGSWAETQYF.

This clonotype was counted only a few times. This chain links TRBV4-1 with TRBJ2-7, with D possibly TRBD2 on 6 matching bases. The CDR3 runs 16 residues. V lost 1 base to trimming and J lost 3 bases, with 16 bases between them. The germline V gene has CDR1 MGHRA and CDR2 YSYEKL. CDR3 bases: TGCGCCAGCAGCCAAGCGGTCGGGGGAGTTGTCTACGAGCAGTACTTC. It yields the protein CASSQAVGGVVYEQYF.

The chain recombines TRBV19 with TRBJ1-3; D remains ambiguous. Trimming removed 2 bases from V and 0 bases from J, with 11 bases in between. Germline CDR1 is LNHDA and CDR2 is SQIVND (reference sequence). The CDR3 length is 16 residues. CDR3 bases: TGTGCCAGTAGTATACCTCGGAACAGCTCTGGAAACACCATATATTTT. It yields the protein CASSIPRNSSGNTIYF.

This clonotype was counted ten times or more. The rearrangement uses TRBV5-1 and TRBJ2-5; TRBD2 agrees at 10 bases. With V trimmed by 2 bases and J by 0 bases, 1 base remained unmatched. The CDR3 runs 15 residues. CDR1 and CDR2 (germline): SGHRS, YFSETQ. The chain's CDR3 is CASSLSGRDQETQYF. The CDR3 nucleotides read TGCGCCAGCAGCTTAAGCGGGAGGGACCAAGAGACCCAGTACTTC.

This clonotype was seen repeatedly, ten times or more. The V call is TRBV28, the J call TRBJ1-5, with 11 bases fitting TRBD1. The V gene end was trimmed by 6 bases and the J gene end by 6 bases; junction bases not matched to a gene: 7. The CDR3 totals 15 residues. In germline, CDR1 is MDHEN, CDR2 SYDVKM. The CDR3 spells CASRGRDRGAQPQHF. CDR3 coding DNA: TGTGCCAGCAGGGGGAGGGACAGGGGGGCTCAGCCCCAGCATTTT.

This clonotype was seen repeatedly, ten times or more. The chain uses TRBV12-3 or TRBV12-4 and TRBJ1-5; TRBD1 agrees at 9 bases. CDR3 length equals 14 residues. V lost 3 bases, J lost 6 bases, and 3 bases stayed unmatched. In DNA form, the CDR3 reads TGTGCCAGCAGTTTCACAGGGGGCGGTCAGCCCCAGCATTTT. Protein sequence: CASSFTGGGQPQHF.

The chain joins TRBV7-8 to TRBJ2-7; the match to TRBD2 covers 9 bases. Germline CDR1 SGHVS, CDR2 FQNEAQ. J gave up 3 bases and V 7 bases, and 13 bases lay outside the gene matches. The CDR3 is 16 amino acids. CDR3: CASTNRGRAPVYEQYF. DNA for the CDR3: TGTGCCAGCACCAACCGCGGGAGGGCCCCTGTCTACGAGCAGTACTTC.

This clonotype showed up many times. The CDR3 DNA reads as TGTGCCAGCAGCGTAGGGTGGGGTCGCTCCGAGCAGTACTTC. It is translated as CASSVGWGRSEQYF. The chain is built from TRBV9 and TRBJ2-7; no firm D call. V lost 0 bases and J 6 bases, leaving 13 bases between the germline ends. The CDR3 contains 14 residues. Germline V lookup: CDR1 SGDLS, CDR2 YYNGEE.

The genes are TRBV6-1 and TRBJ1-5; D is perhaps TRBD1 (6 bases). The CDR3 covers 18 residues. Germline CDR1 reads MNHNS; CDR2 reads SASEGT. V was trimmed by 7 bases and J by 0 bases, leaving 22 bases between them. The CDR3 DNA sequence: TGTGCCAGCAAGTCATATTCGGACAGTGAATATAGCAATCAGCCCCAGCATTTT. Translation: CASKSYSDSEYSNQPQHF.

This clonotype was counted between two and nine times. This chain uses TRBV29-1 with TRBJ2-7, with 13 bases fitting TRBD2. This CDR3 has 16 residues. Germline V CDR1 and CDR2: SQVTM, ANQGSEA. V was pared by 4 bases and J by 0 bases, with 6 bases of the junction left unmatched. The CDR3 loop reads CSVVTSGRSSSYEQYF. The DNA for the CDR3 is TGCAGCGTTGTGACTAGCGGGAGGTCTAGCTCCTACGAGCAGTACTTC.

J is TRBJ1-2 and V is TRBV10-3; maybe TRBD1 (5 bases). The CDR3 consists of 12 residues. The V and J ends lost 7 bases and 8 bases respectively, with 14 bases between them. CDR1 is ENHRY and CDR2 is SYGVKD in the germline V gene. The CDR3, as DNA: TGTGCCATCACATCGGACACGTTGGGCTACACCTTC. Protein: CAITSDTLGYTF.

V usage is TRBV19 and J usage is TRBJ2-2; TRBD2 matches 9 bases. V lost 6 bases to trimming and J lost 2 bases; unmatched junction nucleotides: 7. CDR3 length: 16 residues. Germline-derived CDR1 and CDR2 are LNHDA and SQIVND (reference sequence). The CDR3 loop is CASRTLAGINTGELFF. The CDR3 DNA follows: TGTGCCAGTAGGACCCTAGCGGGAATTAACACCGGGGAGCTGTTTTTT.

This clonotype was observed a few times. CDR3 sequence (DNA): TGCGCCAGCAGCTTGGAAGGGGGCAGTTATACAGATACGCAGTATTTT. It specifies CASSLEGGSYTDTQYF. The chain employs TRBV5-1 and TRBJ2-3, with 7 bases lining up with TRBD1. The CDR3 has 16 amino acids. CDR1 SGHRS and CDR2 YFSETQ come from the germline V gene. V shed 0 bases, J shed 3 bases, and the junction held 7 bases outside the gene matches.